Only a few counts were recorded for the clone carrying this T cell receptor (beta chain). As yet, its antigen is unknown. The time point denotes: newly diagnosed GD, antithyroid drugs for less than 3 months. Isolated PBMC RNA provided the starting material for the TCR library. Diagnosing Graves' disease relied on the American Thyroid Association guidelines. The data belong to a study of regulatory T cells in long-lasting Graves disease. Findings of the study overall: Favoring TRBV28, TRBJ1-2 and TRBJ2-5 was a feature seen in persistent disease.

Germline lookup yields CDR1 SGHRS and CDR2 YFSETQ. V was cut by 3 bases and J by 6 bases, with 13 bases left in between. There are 14 residues in the CDR3. HTBI primers from iRepertoire and Arm-PCR of CDR3 regions yielded the TCR beta libraries. As originally analysed: Analysis of the samples identified around 60 TRBV and around 15 TRBJ segments. TCRdb called the multiplex PCR reads again in MiXCR, with one record for every CDR3 protein. What appears here as the V and J calls and clone size reflects TCRdb's work, not the paper's. Among more than 350,000 distinct CDR3 sequences listed, about 15% were seen once. Separately, the same data were catalogued under a study of T cells in Graves' hyperthyroidism and ophthalmopathy. Turning to that study: The HTBI set primed first-round TCR CDR3 RT-PCR.

The V gene is TRBV5-1, the J gene TRBJ1-5; perhaps TRBD1 as D (5 bases). The TCR was taken from a woman younger than 45 with Graves disease. The sample in question was peripheral blood mononuclear cells (PBMCs), obtained at new diagnosis, from a patient treated with antithyroid drugs. The CDR3 sequence is CASSSGREGQPQHF. As DNA, the CDR3 is TGCGCCAGCAGCTCTGGCAGGGAAGGTCAGCCCCAGCATTTT.